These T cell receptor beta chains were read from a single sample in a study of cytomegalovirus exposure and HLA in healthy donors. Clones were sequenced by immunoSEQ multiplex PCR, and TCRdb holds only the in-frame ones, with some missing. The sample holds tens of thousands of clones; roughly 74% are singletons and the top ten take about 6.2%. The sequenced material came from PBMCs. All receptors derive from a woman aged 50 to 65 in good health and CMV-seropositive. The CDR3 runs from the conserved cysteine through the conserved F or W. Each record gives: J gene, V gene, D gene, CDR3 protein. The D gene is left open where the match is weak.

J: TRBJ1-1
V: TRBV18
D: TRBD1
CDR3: CASSSKTGGTEAFF

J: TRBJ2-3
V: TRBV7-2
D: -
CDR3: CASSTGQHDTQYF

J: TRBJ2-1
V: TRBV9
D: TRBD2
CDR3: CASSVGTGTSGNEQFF

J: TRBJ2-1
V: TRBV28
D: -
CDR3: CASSPYTGHNEQFF

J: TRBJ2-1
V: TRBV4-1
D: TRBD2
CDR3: CASSQVRSGLAGGPHNEQFF

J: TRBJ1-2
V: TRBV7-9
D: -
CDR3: CASSPPGQSYYGYTF

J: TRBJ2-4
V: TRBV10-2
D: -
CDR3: CASSEGGLAKNIQYF

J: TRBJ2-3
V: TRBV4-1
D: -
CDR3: CASSQVVSGSTDTQYF

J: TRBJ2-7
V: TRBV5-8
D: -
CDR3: CASSSDSYEQYF

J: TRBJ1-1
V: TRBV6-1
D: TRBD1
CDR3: CASTQKVTGDTEAFF

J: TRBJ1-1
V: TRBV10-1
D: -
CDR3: CASSGQGRTEAFF

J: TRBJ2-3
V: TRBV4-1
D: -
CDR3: CASSQDSADTQYF

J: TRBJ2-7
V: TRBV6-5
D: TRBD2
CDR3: CASSSWTSGRGEQYF

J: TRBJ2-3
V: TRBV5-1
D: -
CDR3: CASSGASTNTQYF

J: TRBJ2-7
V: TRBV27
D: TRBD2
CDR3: CASSLGGRATEQYF

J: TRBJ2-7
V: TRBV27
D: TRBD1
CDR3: CASKLGQGLYEQYF

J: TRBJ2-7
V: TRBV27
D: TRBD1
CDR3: CASSPAGTGQEQYF

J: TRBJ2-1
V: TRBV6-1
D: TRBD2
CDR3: CASSGRGAGGSYNEQFF

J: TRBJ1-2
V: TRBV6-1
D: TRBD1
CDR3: CASRGQGESGYTF

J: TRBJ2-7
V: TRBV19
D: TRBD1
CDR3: CASSSGTGILEQYF

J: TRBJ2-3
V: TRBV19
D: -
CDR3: CASSMWRSNTDTQYF

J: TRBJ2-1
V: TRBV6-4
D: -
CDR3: CASSEGVGSYNEQFF

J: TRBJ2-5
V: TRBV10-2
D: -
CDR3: CASSESNRVETQYF

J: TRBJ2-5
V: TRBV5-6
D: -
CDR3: CASSLGAGETQYF

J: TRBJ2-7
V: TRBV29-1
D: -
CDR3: CSVERQGGTYEQYF

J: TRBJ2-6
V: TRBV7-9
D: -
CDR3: CASSLPRTAGANVLTF

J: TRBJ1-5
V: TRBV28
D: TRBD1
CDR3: CASFATGVNQPQHF

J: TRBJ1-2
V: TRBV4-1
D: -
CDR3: CASSQTGRTYGYTF

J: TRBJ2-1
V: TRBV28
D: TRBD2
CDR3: CASSLGGRGVHNEQFF

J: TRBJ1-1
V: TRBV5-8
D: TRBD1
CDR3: CASLRGRVLGGGEAFF

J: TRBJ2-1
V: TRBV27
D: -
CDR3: CASKLWAGALGLGNEQFF

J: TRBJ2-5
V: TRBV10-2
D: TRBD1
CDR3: CASSPGQGTGETQYF

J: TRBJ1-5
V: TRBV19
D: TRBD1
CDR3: CASSAGTGREPQHF

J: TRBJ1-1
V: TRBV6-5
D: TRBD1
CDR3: CASRQSGGEAFF

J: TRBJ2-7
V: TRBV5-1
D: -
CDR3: CASSLSSWQDEQYF

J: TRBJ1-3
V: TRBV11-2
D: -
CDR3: CASSLGRAGNTIYF

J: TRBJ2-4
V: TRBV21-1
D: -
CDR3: CATSRAGGFNIQYF